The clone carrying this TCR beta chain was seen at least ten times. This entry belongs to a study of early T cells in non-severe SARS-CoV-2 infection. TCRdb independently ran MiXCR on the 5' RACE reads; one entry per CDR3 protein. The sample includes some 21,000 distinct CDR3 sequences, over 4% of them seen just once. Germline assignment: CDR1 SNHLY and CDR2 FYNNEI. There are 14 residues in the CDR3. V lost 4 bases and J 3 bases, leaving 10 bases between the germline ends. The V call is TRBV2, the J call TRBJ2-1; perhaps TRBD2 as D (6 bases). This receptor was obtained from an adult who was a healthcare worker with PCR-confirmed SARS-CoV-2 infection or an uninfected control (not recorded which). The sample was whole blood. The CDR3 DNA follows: TGTGCCAGCAGTGCGGCGGGGAGCTACAATGAGCAGTTCTTC. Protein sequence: CASSAAGSYNEQFF.